This T cell receptor beta chain was identified in a study of shared clonotypes between healthy human individuals. Study-level points and caveats: Genetic and exposure-history diversity was limited by the small donor number.

Only in-frame clones appear in the TCRdb table, and some are missing; sequencing was by immunoSEQ multiplex PCR. Of approximately 710,000 clones in the sample, 90% were seen once. This CDR3 contains 17 residues. The ends were cut back, 3 bases at V and 3 bases at J, with 20 bases in the middle. CDR1 is MDHEN and CDR2 is SYDVKM in the germline V gene. Healthy HIV-negative adults without recent acute infections or vaccinations served as donors. Both CD45RO+ cells and CCR7-negative CD45RA+ TemRA cells were combined to make up CD8 memory. As regards this clone: Its antigen remains unidentified.

The receptor was derived from a man between 18 and 35 years old in good health. Some clones in this sample may be carry-over from other donors' samples. Sequenced input: memory CD8+ T cells from PBMCs. Subset of the sample: CD45RO+ cells pooled with CCR7-negative TemRA cells. V is TRBV28 and J is TRBJ1-1; D is unclear. The CDR3 nucleotides are TGTGCCAGCAGTTTGGAGTTCCTAGGGATGAGGGACACTGAAGCTTTCTTT. This codes for CASSLEFLGMRDTEAFF.